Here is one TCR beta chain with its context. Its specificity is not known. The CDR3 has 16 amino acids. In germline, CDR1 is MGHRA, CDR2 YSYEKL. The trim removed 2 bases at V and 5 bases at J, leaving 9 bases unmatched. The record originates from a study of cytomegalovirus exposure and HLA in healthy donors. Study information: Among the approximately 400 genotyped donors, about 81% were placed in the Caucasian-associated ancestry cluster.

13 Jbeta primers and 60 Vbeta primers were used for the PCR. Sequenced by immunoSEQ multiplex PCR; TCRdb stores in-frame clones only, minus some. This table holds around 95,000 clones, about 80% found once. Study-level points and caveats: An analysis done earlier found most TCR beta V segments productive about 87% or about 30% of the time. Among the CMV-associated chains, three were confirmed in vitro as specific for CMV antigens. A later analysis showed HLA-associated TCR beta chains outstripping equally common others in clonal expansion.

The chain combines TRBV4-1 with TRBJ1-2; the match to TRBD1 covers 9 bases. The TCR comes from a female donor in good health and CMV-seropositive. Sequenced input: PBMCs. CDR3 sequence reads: CASSQIVQGARYGYTF. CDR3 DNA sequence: TGCGCCAGCAGCCAAATAGTACAGGGGGCGAGATATGGCTACACCTTC.